The 20 T cell receptor beta chains below all came from one sample that was sequenced in a study of CD8 T cells in ankylosing spondylitis. Whole-study results and caveats: Apparently characteristic of ankylosing spondylitis blood was a TCR beta motif (eight highly homologous variants).

One entry per CDR3 protein, called by TCRdb with MiXCR from the 5' RACE reads. The data hold 800,000 to 900,000 distinct CDR3 sequences, with approximately 12% observed a single time. Their antigen targets remain unknown. The sequenced sample consisted of blood, either unsorted or a sorted T cell fraction (not recorded which). The receptors stem from a male donor with ankylosing spondylitis.

This clonotype was counted a few times. The chain joins TRBV4-1 to TRBJ2-1, with 7 positions matching TRBD2. V trimming: 1 base; J trimming: 3 bases; junction bases outside the gene matches: 9. This CDR3 is built from 17 residues. CDR1 and CDR2 (germline): MGHRA, YSYEKL. This CDR3 reads CASSQAYREAIYNEQFF. The CDR3 coding sequence is TGCGCCAGCAGCCAAGCTTATCGGGAGGCCATCTACAATGAGCAGTTCTTC.

This clonotype was observed many times. The chain combines TRBV12-3 or TRBV12-4 with TRBJ1-2, with D uncertain. The CDR3 spans 15 residues. Deletions cut 7 bases from V and 2 bases from J, with 17 bases between. CDR3 protein: CASTPSGGVNYGYTF. The CDR3 DNA is TGTGCCAGCACCCCCTCCGGTGGGGTCAACTATGGCTACACCTTC.

This clonotype was counted ten times or more. The chain joins TRBV12-3 or TRBV12-4 to TRBJ1-5, with a possible D match to TRBD1 (5 bases). Trimming pared 3 bases from V and 0 bases from J, leaving 9 bases between. CDR3 length: 15 amino acids. Here the CDR3 reads CASSLYGTSNQPQHF. CDR3 nucleotides: TGTGCCAGCAGTTTGTACGGGACTAGCAATCAGCCCCAGCATTTT.

V and J are TRBV5-1 and TRBJ2-5; maybe TRBD1 (5 bases). The germline V gene encodes CDR1 SGHRS and CDR2 YFSETQ. CDR3 size: 14 residues. The germline V and J ends were trimmed by 4 bases and 5 bases, with 15 bases remaining between them. CDR3 amino acids: CASSPERGRETQYF. In DNA, the CDR3 is TGCGCCAGCAGCCCCGAAAGGGGCCGGGAGACCCAGTACTTC.

This clonotype came up a few times. The chain couples TRBV4-1 to TRBJ1-2, with D unclear. The CDR3 loop spans 13 amino acids. Germline V gene lookup returns CDR1 MGHRA and CDR2 YSYEKL. Trimming left V 1 base short and J 6 bases short, with 9 bases between. CDR3 protein: CASSQVLGNGYTF. In nucleotides, the CDR3 is TGCGCCAGCAGCCAAGTTTTGGGGAATGGCTACACCTTC.

There are many counts of this clonotype. J is TRBJ2-2 and V is TRBV12-3 or TRBV12-4; D may be TRBD1 (7 bases). The CDR3 spans 17 residues. V gave up 4 bases and J gave up 0 bases, with 15 bases separating them. CDR3 sequence: CASSSWFRGANTGELFF. CDR3 nucleotide sequence: TGTGCCAGCAGTTCTTGGTTCAGGGGGGCGAACACCGGGGAGCTGTTTTTT.

The chain employs TRBV15 and TRBJ2-7, with D uncertain. CDR1 and CDR2 from the germline V gene are LNHNV and YYDKDF (reference sequence). V lost 2 bases and J lost 5, with 7 bases in between. The CDR3 has 12 residues. CDR3 sequence (DNA): TGTGCCACCAGCAGAAGATCGGACGAGCAGTACTTC. Its translation is CATSRRSDEQYF.

This clonotype was counted only a few times. V gene TRBV29-1 combines with J gene TRBJ2-3, with TRBD2 matching 15 bases. The germline CDR1 and CDR2 sequences are SQVTM and ANQGSEA. With V trimmed by 6 bases and J by 6 bases, 7 bases remained unmatched. The CDR3 covers 15 residues. CDR3 sequence (DNA): TGCAGCGTATCCGGGACTAGCGGGGGGACGGATACGCAGTATTTT. Its translation: CSVSGTSGGTDTQYF.

This clonotype has a handful of counts. A read error is possible here, since a much larger clone lies one base away. The chain carries TRBV6-2 or TRBV6-3 and TRBJ1-2; D remains unclear. Germline-derived CDR1 and CDR2 are MNHEY and SVGEGT. The V gene lost 5 bases and the J gene lost 4 bases, with 8 bases spanning the gap. The CDR3 is 12 residues long. CDR3 sequence reads: CASSQHGYGYTF. The CDR3 DNA reads TGTGCCAGCAGTCAACACGGCTATGGCTACACCTTC.

The table lists this clonotype with many counts. The chain employs TRBV20-1 and TRBJ2-5; TRBD2 aligns across 8 bases. The CDR3 loop spans 13 amino acids. V trimming: 6 bases; J trimming: 4 bases; junction bases outside the gene matches: 7. The V gene's germline CDR1 is DFQATT and CDR2 SNEGSKA (reference sequence). The CDR3 DNA is TGCAGTGCCCTGACTAGCGTGGGAGAGACCCAGTACTTC. This gives the protein CSALTSVGETQYF.

The sample holds a few counts of this clonotype. This rearrangement joins TRBV4-2 to TRBJ1-4; 10 bases match TRBD1. The V gene's germline CDR1 is LGHNA and CDR2 YNFKEQ. V shed 3 bases and J 7 bases; nucleotides not matched to a gene: 5. This CDR3 comprises 15 residues. CDR3 coding DNA: TGTGCCAGCAGCCAGCTACGGGACAGGGGTGAAAAACTGTTTTTT. Encoded protein: CASSQLRDRGEKLFF.

This clonotype has just a few counts. V is TRBV20-1 and J is TRBJ1-1; D may be TRBD1 (5 bases). Germline loops: CDR1 DFQATT, CDR2 SNEGSKA (reference sequence). The CDR3 loop spans 14 amino acids. V was pared by 1 base and J by 12 bases, with 21 bases between. CDR3 DNA: TGCAGTGCTAGAGGCTTTCCGACGCGGGACGGAACTTTCTTT. It translates to CSARGFPTRDGTFF.

As for this clonotype: A read error may explain this, as a much larger clone is one base away. V gene TRBV7-9 combines with J gene TRBJ1-5; D is possibly TRBD1 (5 bases). The CDR3 consists of 12 residues. In germline, CDR1 is SEHNR, CDR2 FQNEAQ (reference sequence). Trimming left V 5 bases short and J 4 bases short, with 6 bases between. The CDR3 protein is CASSKGNQPQHF. CDR3 DNA: TGTGCCAGCAGCAAGGGGAATCAGCCCCAGCATTTT.

Many counts were recorded for this clonotype. The gene calls are TRBV12-3 or TRBV12-4 and TRBJ1-2; no clear D gene. V lost 0 bases to trimming and J lost 4 bases, with 18 bases between them. This CDR3 region has 17 residues. The CDR3 DNA sequence: TGTGCCAGCAGTTTAGCAAGGCAGTTAAACGCAAGCTATGGCTACACCTTC. Translation gives CASSLARQLNASYGYTF.

The V gene is TRBV5-6, the J gene TRBJ2-7; TRBD2 matches at 9 bases. The CDR3 covers 14 residues. V was pared by 4 bases and J by 4 bases, with 6 bases of the junction left unmatched. Looked up from germline, CDR1 is SGHDT and CDR2 is YYEEEE. The CDR3, as DNA: TGTGCCAGCAGCGTAGCGGGGGCCAGATACGAGCAGTACTTC. Translation: CASSVAGARYEQYF.

This chain uses TRBV28 with TRBJ1-2; D possibly corresponds to TRBD1 (6 bases). The length of the CDR3 is 16 residues. Germline V CDR1 and CDR2: MDHEN, SYDVKM. V lost 3 bases and J 8 bases, leaving 22 bases between the germline ends. CDR3 sequence (DNA): TGTGCCAGCAGTTTGGAGGTCCGCGGGGGCCGCGGCGGCTACACCTTC. Translating it yields CASSLEVRGGRGGYTF.

This clonotype has more than one count but fewer than ten. V usage is TRBV7-2 and J usage is TRBJ1-2; TRBD1 matches at 9 bases. The CDR3 covers 15 residues. V was clipped by 10 bases and J by 4 bases; unmatched bases: 13. Germline V gene sequence: CDR1 SGHTA, CDR2 FQGNSA. CDR3 region: CATRDRVTVGYGYTF. CDR3 DNA sequence: TGTGCCACTCGGGACAGGGTAACGGTGGGCTATGGCTACACCTTC.

This clonotype showed up just a few times. The gene calls are TRBV5-6 and TRBJ2-1; TRBD1 aligns across 9 bases. This CDR3 region has 13 residues. V was clipped by 6 bases and J by 7 bases; unmatched bases: 5. Germline V gene data show CDR1 as SGHDT and CDR2 as YYEEEE. The CDR3 sequence: CASTPDRGNEQFF. CDR3 nucleotides: TGTGCCAGCACCCCGGACAGGGGTAATGAGCAGTTCTTC. The entire variable domain, with the rest obtained from reference TRBV5-6 and TRBJ2-1, is as follows: DAGVTQSPTHLIKTRGQQVTLRCSPKSGHDTVSWYQQALGQGPQFIFQYYEEEERQRGNFPDRFSGHQFPNYSSELNVNALLLGDSALYLCASTPDRGNEQFFGPGTRLTVL.

This clonotype appeared many times. This chain links TRBV5-1 with TRBJ1-1; TRBD1 is a possible D gene (6 bases). The CDR3 covers 14 residues. Trimming shortened V by 9 bases and J by 1 base, and 16 bases separated the two germline ends. Germline CDR1 and CDR2: SGHRS and YFSETQ. The CDR3 loop reads CATKPQGPNTEAFF. DNA of the CDR3: TGCGCCACCAAACCTCAGGGGCCGAACACTGAAGCTTTCTTT. The whole variable domain, remainder taken from reference TRBV5-1 and TRBJ1-1, is KAGVTQTPRYLIKTRGQQVTLSCSPISGHRSVSWYQQTPGQGLQFLFEYFSETQRNKGNFPGRFSGRQFSNSRSEMNVSTLELGDSALYLCATKPQGPNTEAFFGQGTRLTVV.

This clonotype was seen only a few times. The chain has TRBV18 and TRBJ2-1; tentatively, D is TRBD1 (6 bases). This CDR3 has 13 amino acids. The V end lost 4 bases, the J end lost 11 bases, and 15 bases lay between the germline ends. CDR1 is KGHSH and CDR2 is LQKENI in the germline V gene. The CDR3 nucleotides read TGTGCCAGCTCACTGGACCTTGGGGACAAGCAGTTCTTC. Its protein product is CASSLDLGDKQFF.